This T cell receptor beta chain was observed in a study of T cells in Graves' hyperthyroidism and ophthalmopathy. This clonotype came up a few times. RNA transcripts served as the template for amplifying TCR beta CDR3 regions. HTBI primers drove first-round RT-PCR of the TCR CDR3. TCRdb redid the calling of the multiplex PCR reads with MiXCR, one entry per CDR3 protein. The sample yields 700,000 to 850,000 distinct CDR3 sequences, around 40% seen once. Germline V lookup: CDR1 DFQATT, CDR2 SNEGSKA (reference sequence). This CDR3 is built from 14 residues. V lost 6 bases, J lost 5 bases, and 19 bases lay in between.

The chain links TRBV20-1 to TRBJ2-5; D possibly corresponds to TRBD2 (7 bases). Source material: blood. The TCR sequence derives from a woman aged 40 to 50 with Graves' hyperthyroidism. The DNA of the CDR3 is TGCAGTGCCGGACCCCTCGCGGGGGCGGAGACCCAGTACTTC. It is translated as CSAGPLAGAETQYF.